This passage covers 21 T cell receptor beta chains from one sample sequenced in a study of cytomegalovirus exposure and HLA in healthy donors. The PCR employed 60 Vbeta primers together with 13 Jbeta primers. Sequenced by immunoSEQ multiplex PCR; TCRdb stores in-frame clones only, minus some. The sample holds 210,000 or so clones, around 76% seen once. Sequencing was done on a sample of PBMCs. These receptors all come from a man aged 18 to 35 in good health and CMV-seronegative.

This chain joins TRBV5-1 and TRBJ2-7, with 8 positions matching TRBD1. The junction had 6 bases not matched to a gene; V was cut back by 4 bases and J by 0 bases. CDR1 is SGHRS and CDR2 is YFSETQ in the germline V gene. The CDR3 totals 15 residues. The CDR3, as DNA: TGCGCCAGCAGCAAGACAGGGGTCCTCTCCTACGAGCAGTACTTC. Protein product: CASSKTGVLSYEQYF. The full variable domain, with the rest looked up from reference TRBV5-1 and TRBJ2-7, is KAGVTQTPRYLIKTRGQQVTLSCSPISGHRSVSWYQQTPGQGLQFLFEYFSETQRNKGNFPGRFSGRQFSNSRSEMNVSTLELGDSALYLCASSKTGVLSYEQYFGPGTRLTVT.

This clone has only a few counts. The chain has TRBV19 and TRBJ1-2; D remains unclear. Germline V gene sequence: CDR1 LNHDA, CDR2 SQIVND (reference sequence). V lost 7 bases and J lost 8, with 20 bases in between. CDR3 length: 14 amino acids. The chain's CDR3 is CASTPSREEWGYTF. The CDR3 DNA is TGTGCCAGTACCCCGTCGCGGGAGGAGTGGGGCTACACCTTC.

This clone was seen a single time. The chain joins TRBV19 to TRBJ2-7, with TRBD1 identical over 8 bases. V shed 5 bases and J 1 base; nucleotides not matched to a gene: 7. Germline assignment: CDR1 LNHDA and CDR2 SQIVND (reference sequence). The CDR3 is 15 residues long. Here the CDR3 DNA reads TGTGCCAGTAGTGGTTCAACAGGGGGATCCTACGAGCAGTACTTC. It is translated as CASSGSTGGSYEQYF.

The chain couples TRBV28 to TRBJ2-7; a weak D match, TRBD1 (6 bases). The length of the CDR3 is 15 residues. Germline CDR1 reads MDHEN; CDR2 reads SYDVKM. V was pared by 5 bases and J by 6 bases, with 20 bases between. The CDR3 loop reads CASSLPGPGEGEQYF. The CDR3, as DNA: TGTGCCAGCAGTCTCCCCGGCCCAGGGGAAGGCGAGCAGTACTTC.

The rearrangement links TRBV5-1 to TRBJ2-2; TRBD1 aligns across 9 bases. This CDR3 has 15 residues. Germline V gene lookup returns CDR1 SGHRS and CDR2 YFSETQ. The J segment lost 6 bases and the V segment lost 1 base, leaving 4 bases of the junction unmatched. As DNA, the CDR3 is TGCGCCAGCAGCTTGACCGGACAGGGGTCCGGGGAGCTGTTTTTT. Translated: CASSLTGQGSGELFF.

The rearrangement uses TRBV7-2 and TRBJ2-1; unclear D gene. CDR3 length: 15 residues. CDR1 and CDR2 from the germline V gene are SGHTA and FQGNSA. Trimming left V 2 bases short and J 0 bases short, with 8 bases between. CDR3 residues: CASSLFRSSYNEQFF. In DNA form, the CDR3 reads TGTGCCAGCAGCTTATTCCGGAGCTCCTACAATGAGCAGTTCTTC. Full variable domain (rest looked up from reference TRBV7-2 and TRBJ2-1): GAGVSQSPSNKVTEKGKDVELRCDPISGHTALYWYRQSLGQGLEFLIYFQGNSAPDKSGLPSDRFSAERTGGSVSTLTIQRTQQEDSAVYLCASSLFRSSYNEQFFGPGTRLTVL.

The rearrangement links TRBV29-1 to TRBJ1-5; D is perhaps TRBD1 (6 bases). Germline CDR1 SQVTM, CDR2 ANQGSEA. V shed 6 bases and J shed 4 bases, with 10 bases lying between them. The length of the CDR3 is 12 residues. The CDR3 nucleotides are TGCAGCGTCAGGGGTGAGAATCAGCCCCAGCATTTT. Residues: CSVRGENQPQHF.

The rearrangement uses TRBV19 and TRBJ2-7, with D maybe TRBD1 (5 bases). V lost 2 bases, J lost 2 bases, and 10 bases lay in between. The CDR3 runs 14 residues. Germline V CDR1 and CDR2: LNHDA, SQIVND (reference sequence). CDR3 in amino acids: CASSITGVTYEQYF. The CDR3 bases are TGTGCCAGTAGTATAACAGGAGTGACCTACGAGCAGTACTTC.

The chain uses TRBV4-1 and TRBJ2-1; 15 bases match TRBD2. Germline CDR1 reads MGHRA; CDR2 reads YSYEKL. The V segment lost 2 bases and the J segment 0 bases; nucleotides outside the gene matches: 8. This CDR3 has 20 residues. The chain's CDR3 is CASSQLGLAGGPSSYNEQFF. The CDR3 bases are TGCGCCAGCAGCCAATTGGGACTAGCGGGAGGCCCGAGCTCCTACAATGAGCAGTTCTTC.

V is TRBV7-3 and J is TRBJ2-1; 11 bases fit TRBD2. Germline CDR1 is SGHTA and CDR2 is FQGTGA. This CDR3 region has 16 residues. V lost 1 base and J lost 2; bases outside the gene matches: 1. The CDR3 DNA sequence: TGTGCCAGCAGCTTAAATAGCGGGAGGGCCTACAATGAGCAGTTCTTC. Its translation is CASSLNSGRAYNEQFF.

The CDR3 DNA is TGTGCCAGCAGCGCGGCGGACATCCCAACTAATGAAAAACTGTTTTTT. It is translated as CASSAADIPTNEKLFF. The chain is built from TRBV7-9 and TRBJ1-4; tentatively, D is TRBD1 (5 bases). Trimming took off 5 bases at V and 0 bases at J, with 13 bases between the two ends. The CDR3 is made up of 16 amino acids. The germline CDR1 and CDR2 sequences are SEHNR and FQNEAQ (reference sequence). Using reference TRBV7-9 and TRBJ1-4 for the parts outside the CDR3, the full variable domain is DTGVSQNPRHKITKRGQNVTFRCDPISEHNRLYWYRQTLGQGPEFLTYFQNEAQLEKSRLLSDRFSAERPKGSFSTLEIQRTEQGDSAMYLCASSAADIPTNEKLFFGSGTQLSVL.

This chain connects TRBV19 to TRBJ1-1, with a possible D match to TRBD1 (5 bases). The germline CDR1 and CDR2 sequences are LNHDA and SQIVND (reference sequence). The CDR3 runs 16 residues. V was pared by 3 bases and J by 0 bases, with 14 bases between. The CDR3 spells CASSISRDVMNTEAFF. The CDR3 nucleotides are TGTGCCAGTAGTATCAGCAGGGATGTGATGAACACTGAAGCTTTCTTT. Variable domain in full (rest from reference TRBV19 and TRBJ1-1): DGGITQSPKYLFRKEGQNVTLSCEQNLNHDAMYWYRQDPGQGLRLIYYSQIVNDFQKGDIAEGYSVSREKKESFPLTVTSAQKNPTAFYLCASSISRDVMNTEAFFGQGTRLTVV.

This chain uses TRBV13 with TRBJ2-2, with TRBD2 as a possible D gene (6 bases). This CDR3 region has 16 residues. Germline assignment: CDR1 PRHDT and CDR2 FYEKMQ (reference sequence). V lost 6 bases, J lost 5 bases, and 19 bases lay in between. Here the CDR3 DNA reads TGTGCCAGCAGTAGGCGGACTACTTTCTTTACCGGGGAGCTGTTTTTT. Translating gives CASSRRTTFFTGELFF.

This clone was seen just once. V usage is TRBV5-1 and J usage is TRBJ1-3; D is ambiguous. CDR3 length equals 15 residues. The V end was cut by 0 bases, the J end by 6 bases, with 13 bases between. Germline CDR1 is SGHRS and CDR2 is YFSETQ. The CDR3 protein is CASSLERGTKNTIYF. CDR3 in DNA: TGCGCCAGCAGCTTGGAACGGGGTACGAAAAACACCATATATTTT.

This clone appeared once. This rearrangement joins TRBV6-7 to TRBJ2-1; 12 bases are a match to TRBD2. TRBV6-7 is reported as an ORF; its role is uncertain. This CDR3 contains 13 residues. The ends lost 9 bases at V and 9 bases at J; junction bases unmatched: 6. For the CDR3, the DNA is TGTGCCAGAAGACTAGCGGGAGACGCTGAGCAGTTCTTC. The encoded protein is CARRLAGDAEQFF.

The chain uses TRBV19 and TRBJ2-5, with 9 bases matching TRBD1. CDR3 length: 15 residues. CDR1 is LNHDA, CDR2 SQIVND, per germline (reference sequence). With V trimmed by 1 base and J by 5 bases, 5 bases remained unmatched. The CDR3 DNA sequence: TGTGCCAGTAGTATAGTACACAGGGGGCACGAGACCCAGTACTTC. Translating it yields CASSIVHRGHETQYF.

The J gene is TRBJ1-6, the V gene TRBV6-5; D is ambiguous. Trimming shortened V by 0 bases and J by 7 bases, and 13 bases separated the two germline ends. The CDR3 is 16 amino acids. Germline-derived CDR1 and CDR2 are MNHEY and SVGAGI. DNA of the CDR3: TGTGCCAGCAGTTACTCGTCCGCTTTCGAGAATTCACCCCTCCACTTT. This codes for CASSYSSAFENSPLHF.

The CDR3 region has the DNA TGCGCCAGCAGCCAAGTAGTATCCCTGGACGAGCAGTACTTC. Protein: CASSQVVSLDEQYF. The chain recombines TRBV4-1 with TRBJ2-7; no definite D call. V lost 1 base and J lost 5, with 12 bases in between. The CDR3 has 14 amino acids. Germline V gene lookup returns CDR1 MGHRA and CDR2 YSYEKL.

The CDR3 reads CASISNRAFF. DNA for the CDR3: TGTGCCAGCATATCTAATAGAGCTTTCTTT. The V gene is TRBV28, the J gene TRBJ1-1; D is ambiguous. The CDR3 spans 10 residues. Germline V CDR1 and CDR2: MDHEN, SYDVKM. Trimming took 7 bases from V and 10 from J, leaving 10 bases between them. Full variable domain (missing parts from reference TRBV28 and TRBJ1-1): DVKVTQSSRYLVKRTGEKVFLECVQDMDHENMFWYRQDPGLGLRLIYFSYDVKMKEKGDIPEGYSVSREKKERFSLILESASTNQTSMYLCASISNRAFFGQGTRLTVV.

CDR3 sequence: CASRSPGQGPTEQYF. CDR3 in DNA: TGTGCCAGCAGATCACCGGGACAGGGGCCTACGGAGCAGTACTTC. The rearrangement uses TRBV28 and TRBJ2-7, with 10 bases aligning to TRBD1. J gave up 7 bases and V 6 bases, and 12 bases lay outside the gene matches. The CDR3 has 15 amino acids. Germline V CDR1 and CDR2: MDHEN, SYDVKM.

The chain recombines TRBV10-3 with TRBJ2-1; TRBD2 aligns across 7 bases. The CDR3 consists of 12 residues. With 10 bases clipped from V and 7 bases from J, the junction kept 7 bases outside the gene matches. The V gene's germline CDR1 is ENHRY and CDR2 SYGVKD. CDR3 in amino acids: CATNSGGNEQFF. The CDR3 nucleotides read TGTGCCACTAACTCCGGGGGGAATGAGCAGTTCTTC.